This TCR beta chain was recorded in a study of CD8 T cells in ankylosing spondylitis. Overall study findings and caveats: Within peripheral blood, clones linked to disease were CD8+ and relatively rare. A motif in TCR beta, a set of eight or nine highly homologous variants, appeared characteristic of ankylosing spondylitis blood.

The germline V gene has CDR1 ENHRY and CDR2 SYGVKD. The CDR3 contains 16 residues. With 4 bases clipped from V and 7 bases from J, the junction kept 8 bases outside the gene matches. A single record per CDR3 protein comes from TCRdb applying MiXCR to the 5' RACE reads. Of roughly 230,000 distinct CDR3 sequences listed, about 18% are singletons. This clonotype was picked up a small number of times. Its antigen remains unidentified. The rearrangement joins TRBV10-3 to TRBJ2-2; 11 nucleotides align to TRBD2. This clonotype originated in a male donor with ankylosing spondylitis or in good health (not recorded which). What was sequenced was blood, either unsorted or a sorted T cell fraction (not recorded which). In DNA form, the CDR3 reads TGTGCCATCAGTGCCATACTAGCGGGAGCGGACGGGGAGCTGTTTTTT. It translates to CAISAILAGADGELFF.